These T cell receptor beta chains were read from a single sample in a study of OX40 agonist ivuxolimab in advanced cancers. TCRdb's table, derived via immunoSEQ multiplex PCR, lists solely in-frame clones and lacks some. The sample comprises tens of thousands of clones, less than 85% of which are singletons, and approximately 2.1% rests with the top ten. The specimen was CD4+ or CD8+ T cells sorted from blood, collected in a trial of the OX40 agonist ivuxolimab. All receptors derive from an adult with an advanced solid tumor such as melanoma, head and neck, liver or kidney cancer. CDR3s include the opening cysteine and the closing phenylalanine or tryptophan. A D gene is named only where the DNA matches it firmly. Clone size is not always given. Where it is, it says once, few, many or a class for expanded clones.

j_gene,v_gene,d_gene,abundance,CDR3nt,CDR3aa
TRBJ1-3,TRBV18,TRBD1,.,TGTGCCAGCTCACCACTGGGACAGGGTCCCCCTGGAAACACCATATATTTT,CASSPLGQGPPGNTIYF
TRBJ2-1,TRBV28,.,.,TGTGCCAGCCAGGGGAGCTCCTACAATGAGCAGTTCTTC,CASQGSSYNEQFF
TRBJ1-4,TRBV5-1,TRBD1,.,TGCGCCAGCAGCCGCGGGACAGGTACCCGGTCGGATGAAAAACTGTTTTTT,CASSRGTGTRSDEKLFF
TRBJ1-6,TRBV7-8,TRBD1,few,TGTGCCAGCAGCTCCCGGGACAGATTTTCACCCCTCCACTTT,CASSSRDRFSPLHF
TRBJ2-2,TRBV2,.,.,TGTGCCAGCGGAGTAGGGAACACCGGGGAGCTGTTTTTT,CASGVGNTGELFF
TRBJ1-1,TRBV10-3,.,.,TGTGCCAGCGGGGTCCAGAACACTGAAGCTTTCTTT,CASGVQNTEAFF
TRBJ1-5,TRBV7-2,.,.,TGTGCCAGCAGCCCTGATGGTCGGGGATATAGCAATCAGCCCCAGCATTTT,CASSPDGRGYSNQPQHF
TRBJ1-2,TRBV19,.,medium-sized,TGTGCCAGTAGTATACAGAAGTATGGCTACACCTTC,CASSIQKYGYTF
TRBJ2-1,TRBV6-5,.,.,TGTGCCAGCAGTTACTTGAGCGGGTCGTATGGCCCCATGCAGTTCTTC,CASSYLSGSYGPMQFF
TRBJ2-5,TRBV7-6,TRBD2,.,TGTGCCAGCAGCCAGGGACTAGCGGGAGTTGAGACCCAGTACTTC,CASSQGLAGVETQYF
TRBJ2-3,TRBV7-2,TRBD2,.,TGTGCCAGCAGCTTAGTCTCTGGGGGGGGCACAGATACGCAGTATTTT,CASSLVSGGGTDTQYF
TRBJ1-2,TRBV2,.,few,TGTGCCAGCAGAACAGACGGATATGGCTACACCTTC,CASRTDGYGYTF
TRBJ2-1,TRBV5-1,TRBD2,.,TGCGCCAGTACAGGACTAGCGGGGGACAATGAGCAGTTCTTC,CASTGLAGDNEQFF
TRBJ2-3,TRBV27,TRBD1,few,TGTGCCAGCTCAATCCTGGGACAGTCCACAGATACGCAGTATTTT,CASSILGQSTDTQYF
TRBJ1-2,TRBV6-5,TRBD1,few,TGTGCCAGCAGATGGACAGGGGCCTATGGCTACACCTTC,CASRWTGAYGYTF
TRBJ2-3,TRBV5-1,TRBD2,.,TGCGCCAGCAGCTTGGGATCGGGACTAGCGGGGATCACAGATACGCAGTATTTT,CASSLGSGLAGITDTQYF
TRBJ2-3,TRBV4-3,TRBD2,.,TGCGCCAGCAGCCAAGTGGGGGCTAGCGGGGACCTCGGTAGCACAGATACGCAGTATTTT,CASSQVGASGDLGSTDTQYF
TRBJ2-1,TRBV5-6,TRBD2,.,TGTGCCAGCAGCTGGCTAGCGGGGGGTTCTTACAATGAGCAGTTCTTC,CASSWLAGGSYNEQFF
TRBJ1-5,TRBV19,.,.,TGTGCCAGTAGTATCAGGGTGAGTCAGCCCCAGCATTTT,CASSIRVSQPQHF
TRBJ2-5,TRBV6-7,.,.,.,CASSSSVRPRGPRETQYF
TRBJ1-2,TRBV6-1,TRBD1,.,TGTGCCAGCAGTGACTACAGGGGGCGCGATGGCTACACCTTC,CASSDYRGRDGYTF
TRBJ2-7,TRBV7-2,TRBD2,.,TGTGCCAGCAGCTTTGGTCCCGGGACTAGGAGTGACGAGCAGTACTTC,CASSFGPGTRSDEQYF
TRBJ2-1,TRBV25-1,TRBD1,.,TGTGCCAGCAGTGGGAGACAGGGACACAATGAGCAGTTCTTC,CASSGRQGHNEQFF
TRBJ2-7,TRBV5-4,.,.,TGTGCCAGCAGAAATTCGCAGGGCTACGAGCAGTACTTC,CASRNSQGYEQYF
TRBJ2-1,TRBV6-5,TRBD2,.,TGTGCCGCGGCGAGCTGGCTAGCGGGAGGGGATGAGCAGTTCTTC,CAAASWLAGGDEQFF
TRBJ2-2,TRBV7-2,.,few,TGTGCCAGCAGCCCGGGACTCCAGAACACCGGGGAGCTGTTTTTT,CASSPGLQNTGELFF
TRBJ1-6,TRBV27,.,.,TGTGCCAGCAGGCAGATGGGGGGGGCAAGTAATTCACCCCTCCACTTT,CASRQMGGASNSPLHF
TRBJ1-1,TRBV5-4,.,.,TGTGCCAGCAGCTTGAGGGCAGCGAACACTGAAGCTTTCTTT,CASSLRAANTEAFF
TRBJ2-7,TRBV2,TRBD2,.,TGTGCCAGCAGTTCCCTAGCGGGAGTGTACGAGCAGTACTTC,CASSSLAGVYEQYF
TRBJ2-2,TRBV9,TRBD2,.,TGTGCCAGCAGGGGCGGGAGGTACACCGGGGAGCTGTTTTTT,CASRGGRYTGELFF
TRBJ1-2,TRBV28,TRBD1,.,TGTGCCAGCAATTCCTTCAGGGGGCGATACTATGGCTACACCTTC,CASNSFRGRYYGYTF
TRBJ1-6,TRBV5-1,.,.,TGCGCCAGCAGCTTGGGAAGGGTCGATAATTCACCCCTCCACTTT,CASSLGRVDNSPLHF
TRBJ2-5,TRBV11-2,TRBD2,.,TGTGCCAGCAGCTTGGGACTAGCGGGATCAGAGACCCAGTACTTC,CASSLGLAGSETQYF
TRBJ1-6,TRBV10-2,TRBD1,.,TGCGCCAGCAGTGAACAGGGGCCCTATAATTCACCCCTCCACTTT,CASSEQGPYNSPLHF
TRBJ2-7,TRBV4-3,TRBD1,.,TGCGCCAGCAGTCAAACAGGGGGAGGTGAGCAGTACTTC,CASSQTGGGEQYF
TRBJ2-1,TRBV14,.,.,TGTGCCAGCAGCGCCTTCGGGGGGCGAGGGGTGAATGAGCAGTTCTTC,CASSAFGGRGVNEQFF
TRBJ2-2,TRBV11-1,.,.,TGTGCCAGCAGCTGGCCCGACCGGCTCACCGGGGAGCTGTTTTTT,CASSWPDRLTGELFF
TRBJ2-1,TRBV10-3,TRBD1,.,TGTGCCATCAGTCCCTCGGGACAGAGATACAATGAGCAGTTCTTC,CAISPSGQRYNEQFF
TRBJ1-5,TRBV19,TRBD1,.,TGTGCCAGTAGTATGCGACAGGGGGGAAGACGAAATCAGCCCCAGCATTTT,CASSMRQGGRRNQPQHF
TRBJ1-3,TRBV19,.,few,TGTGCCAGTAGTATTACAGGAGGAGGAAACACCATATATTTT,CASSITGGGNTIYF
TRBJ2-7,TRBV4-2,.,.,TGTGCCAGCAGCCAGCAGACAGGCGGCGAGCAGTACTTC,CASSQQTGGEQYF
TRBJ2-5,TRBV5-4,TRBD1,.,TGTGCCAGCAGCCAGGACAGGGGGGCCCAAGAGACCCAGTACTTC,CASSQDRGAQETQYF
TRBJ2-2,TRBV7-9,TRBD1,.,TGTGCCAGCACCCCGACAGGGGCGAACACCGGGGAGCTGTTTTTT,CASTPTGANTGELFF
TRBJ1-6,TRBV5-3,TRBD1,few,TGTGCCAGAAGCTTTACCCACACCAGCCCCGGGACAGGGTATCGTGTTTCACCCCTCCACTTT,CARSFTHTSPGTGYRVSPLHF
TRBJ2-2,TRBV2,TRBD1,.,TGTGCCAGCAGGGGGACAGGGTACGCGACCGGGGAGCTGTTTTTT,CASRGTGYATGELFF
TRBJ1-3,TRBV7-8,TRBD1,.,TGTGCCAGCAGCCCACAAGGGACAGGGGCCTTCTCTGGAAACACCATATATTTT,CASSPQGTGAFSGNTIYF